This TCR beta chain was found in a study of regulatory T cells in long-lasting Graves disease. Overall study results and limits: The number of shared public clonotypes was higher in persistent patients (under 3,000) than new patients (966). Peripheral blood, not thyroid tissue, was the sole material studied.

The CDR3 runs to 9 residues. The V gene's germline CDR1 is DFQATT and CDR2 SNEGSKA (reference sequence). Investigators prepared the TCR beta libraries by applying iRepertoire HTBI primers and Arm-PCR of CDR3 regions. Using its own MiXCR run on the multiplex PCR reads, TCRdb lists one record per CDR3 protein. The sample carries about 400,000 distinct CDR3 sequences, under 25% recorded once. On this clonotype: Antigen specificity is unknown. A clone one base away is much larger, so this may be a read error.

Time point noted: persistent/refractory GD, antithyroid drugs over 5 years with positive TRAb. Scientists built the TCR library using RNA that was extracted from PBMCs. The V and J genes are TRBV20-1 and TRBJ1-6; D is unclear. The starting material was peripheral blood mononuclear cells (PBMCs), obtained when the disease was refractory, from a patient treated with antithyroid drugs. This TCR was sampled from a female donor with Graves disease. This CDR3 reads CGASSPLHF. In nucleotides, the CDR3 is TGCGGTGCTAGTTCACCCCTCCACTTT.